The rows below give T cell receptor beta chains drawn from one sample of a study of T cell responses to AZD1222 COVID-19 vaccine. TCRdb's table, derived via immunoSEQ multiplex PCR, lists solely in-frame clones and lacks some. The sample includes 140,000 to 150,000 clones, roughly nine tenths of them seen just once. Material: peripheral blood, obtained on day 0 of AZD1222 vaccination. The receptors derive from an adult in good health. Both conserved end residues are part of each CDR3. A D gene is named only where the DNA matches it firmly.

TRBJ2-1,-,TRBV7-7,TGTGCCAGCAGCTCCGGCTCCTACAATGAGCAGTTCTTC,CASSSGSYNEQFF
TRBJ2-7,-,TRBV5-1,TGCGCCAGCAGCTTGTGGACCGGGGACGGGCTGTCCTACGAGCAGTACTTC,CASSLWTGDGLSYEQYF
TRBJ2-7,TRBD2,TRBV11-2,TGTGCCAGCAGCTTAGAGTACGGGGGGTGGAATGAGCAGTACTTC,CASSLEYGGWNEQYF
TRBJ1-4,TRBD1,TRBV19,TGTGCCAGTAGACGTACAGGGGAAGAAAAACTGTTTTTT,CASRRTGEEKLFF
TRBJ1-2,-,TRBV7-8,TGTGCCAGCAGCCGGACGGGCCTCCGGGACGCTCCCGGCTACACCTTC,CASSRTGLRDAPGYTF
TRBJ2-7,-,TRBV6-4,TGTGCCAGCAGTCGGTCAGGCGATGTCTCCTACGAGCAGTACTTC,CASSRSGDVSYEQYF
TRBJ2-4,-,TRBV12-3/TRBV12-4,TGTGCCAGCCTTAAGGGGCAGCTAAACATTCAGTACTTC,CASLKGQLNIQYF
TRBJ2-1,TRBD2,TRBV7-9,TGTGCCAGCAGCCTCGGGGGACTAGCGGGAGGGCTGGGCTACAATGAGCAGTTCTTC,CASSLGGLAGGLGYNEQFF
TRBJ2-1,-,TRBV15,TGTGCCACCAGCAGGGACTTCTACAATGAGCAGTTCTTC,CATSRDFYNEQFF
TRBJ1-6,-,TRBV9,TGTGCCAGCAGCGTAGGGAGGGGTAATTCACCCCTCCACTTT,CASSVGRGNSPLHF
TRBJ2-5,TRBD1,TRBV11-2,TGTGCCAGCAGCTGGAGACAGGGAAGAGAGACCCAGTACTTC,CASSWRQGRETQYF
TRBJ2-6,-,TRBV19,TGTGCCAGTACTGTGATCGGGGGCCCTGGGGCCAACGTCCTGACTTTC,CASTVIGGPGANVLTF
TRBJ2-3,-,TRBV7-8,TGTGCCAGCAGCTTATATGGGAAAACGGATACGCAGTATTTT,CASSLYGKTDTQYF
TRBJ2-4,-,TRBV4-1,TGCGCCAGCAGCCAAGAAAGACCCCAGGGGAAAGGATACATTCAGTACTTC,CASSQERPQGKGYIQYF
TRBJ1-4,-,TRBV30,TGTGCCTGGAGGGGATGGACGGCTTCTAATGAAAAACTGTTTTTT,CAWRGWTASNEKLFF
TRBJ2-1,-,TRBV4-3,TGCGCCAGCAGCCAAGATCAGGGCTACTACAATGAGCAGTTCTTC,CASSQDQGYYNEQFF
TRBJ2-2,TRBD2,TRBV19,TGTGCCAGTAGTATGGGCGGGAGAGGCTTCACCGGGGAGCTGTTTTTT,CASSMGGRGFTGELFF
TRBJ2-3,TRBD2,TRBV12-5,TGTGCTAGTGGTCCCACCTCTCGCGGGAGAGGAGATACGCAGTATTTT,CASGPTSRGRGDTQYF